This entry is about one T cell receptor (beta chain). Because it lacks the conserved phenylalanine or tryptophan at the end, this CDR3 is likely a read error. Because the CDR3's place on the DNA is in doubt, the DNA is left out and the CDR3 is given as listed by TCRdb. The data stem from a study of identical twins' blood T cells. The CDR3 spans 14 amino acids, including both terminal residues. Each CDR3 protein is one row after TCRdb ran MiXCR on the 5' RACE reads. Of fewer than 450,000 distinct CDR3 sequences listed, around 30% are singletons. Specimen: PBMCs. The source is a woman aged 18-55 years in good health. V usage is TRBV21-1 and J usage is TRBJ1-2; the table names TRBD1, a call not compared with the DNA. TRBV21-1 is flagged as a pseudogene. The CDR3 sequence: CASEWTDRDYGYTV.